These 21 T cell receptor beta chains share one sample of origin, sequenced in a study of OX40 agonist ivuxolimab in advanced cancers. The table came from immunoSEQ multiplex PCR; TCRdb's copy has only in-frame clones and leaves some out. Here the sample spans fewer than 65,000 clones, 75% to 90% being singletons. The material sequenced was CD4+ or CD8+ T cells sorted from blood, taken in a trial of the OX40 agonist ivuxolimab. The origin of the receptors is an adult with an advanced solid tumor such as melanoma, head and neck, liver or kidney cancer.

This clone was counted a few times. V and J are TRBV15 and TRBJ2-2; 8 nucleotides line up with TRBD1. Losses at the gene ends were 3 bases for V and 5 bases for J; bases not matched to a gene: 5. The length of the CDR3 is 15 residues. Germline V gene sequence: CDR1 LNHNV, CDR2 YYDKDF (reference sequence). CDR3 sequence (DNA): TGTGCCACCAGCAGTGGACAGGGTGTGACCGGGGAGCTGTTTTTT. Translating it yields CATSSGQGVTGELFF.

The chain links TRBV20-1 to TRBJ2-1, with D hard to call. Looked up from germline, CDR1 is DFQATT and CDR2 is SNEGSKA (reference sequence). The V and J ends lost 1 base and 8 bases respectively, with 6 bases between them. The CDR3 is 11 amino acids. The CDR3 is CSARVVYEQFF. Here the CDR3 DNA reads TGCAGTGCTAGAGTAGTGTATGAGCAGTTCTTC.

The V and J genes are TRBV9 and TRBJ1-5, with TRBD1 identical over 10 bases. The germline V gene encodes CDR1 SGDLS and CDR2 YYNGEE. The CDR3 has 14 residues. V gave up 3 bases and J gave up 5 bases; unmatched junction bases: 2. The CDR3 loop reads CASSADRGHQPQHF. As DNA, the CDR3 is TGTGCCAGCAGCGCAGACAGGGGGCATCAGCCCCAGCATTTT.

This chain uses TRBV9 with TRBJ2-5; 9 bases fit TRBD2. The V gene's germline CDR1 is SGDLS and CDR2 YYNGEE. The ends lost 2 bases at V and 1 base at J; junction bases unmatched: 0. The CDR3 sequence is 14 residues long. The CDR3 DNA is TGTGCCAGCAGCGTGACTAGCGGCCAAGAGACCCAGTACTTC. Translating gives CASSVTSGQETQYF.

There are a few counts of this clone. This chain links TRBV5-1 with TRBJ2-6, with TRBD2 as a possible D gene (6 bases). CDR1 and CDR2 (germline): SGHRS, YFSETQ. This CDR3 region has 14 residues. V lost 2 bases and J 6 bases, leaving 9 bases between the germline ends. The CDR3 sequence is CASSLGGVANVLTF. In DNA, the CDR3 is TGCGCCAGCAGCTTAGGAGGGGTGGCCAACGTCCTGACTTTC.

A few counts support this clone. The rearrangement joins TRBV5-6 to TRBJ2-7, with TRBD1 identical over 9 bases. Germline assignment: CDR1 SGHDT and CDR2 YYEEEE. The junction had 6 bases not matched to a gene; V was cut back by 4 bases and J by 1 base. CDR3 length: 15 residues. The CDR3 DNA is TGTGCCAGCAGCCCCGACAGGGGGGCGTCCTACGAGCAGTACTTC. Protein: CASSPDRGASYEQYF.

The V gene is TRBV19, the J gene TRBJ1-4; D ambiguous. The CDR3 consists of 14 residues. V was shortened by 10 bases and J by 7 bases, with 19 bases between the two germline ends. The germline V gene has CDR1 LNHDA and CDR2 SQIVND (reference sequence). In DNA, the CDR3 is TGTGCCACCGCGACCCAGGTGGCGGGTGAAAAACTGTTTTTT. Translating gives CATATQVAGEKLFF.

This clone was seen only once. The chain uses TRBV7-2 and TRBJ1-4; D possibly corresponds to TRBD1 (5 bases). V was cut by 2 bases and J by 0 bases, with 7 bases left in between. This CDR3 spans 15 amino acids. Germline CDR1 is SGHTA and CDR2 is FQGNSA. CDR3 amino acids: CASSLSGSTNEKLFF. DNA for the CDR3: TGTGCCAGCAGCTTATCAGGGTCAACTAATGAAAAACTGTTTTTT.

The chain carries TRBV5-4 and TRBJ2-1; TRBD2 is a possible D gene (7 bases). This CDR3 is 15 amino acids long. The germline CDR1 and CDR2 sequences are SGHNT and YYREEE (reference sequence). Trimming removed 0 bases at V and 5 bases at J, with 12 bases between. The CDR3 DNA follows: TGTGCCAGCAGCTTGGCTAGGGGGGGTAACAATGAGCAGTTCTTC. This encodes CASSLARGGNNEQFF.

V usage is TRBV28 and J usage is TRBJ1-2, with D maybe TRBD1 (5 bases). Germline V gives CDR1 MDHEN, CDR2 SYDVKM. The V and J ends lost 5 bases and 7 bases respectively, with 11 bases between them. The CDR3 loop spans 12 amino acids. This chain's CDR3 is CASSPRQGGYTF. Written as DNA, the CDR3 is TGTGCCAGCAGTCCCCGGCAGGGTGGCTACACCTTC.

The chain combines TRBV15 with TRBJ2-1, with D possibly being TRBD1 or TRBD2 (10 bases each). This CDR3 is built from 19 residues. Between the trimmed V and J ends, which lost 5 bases and 4 bases, there was a span of 27 bases. Germline V gene sequence: CDR1 LNHNV, CDR2 YYDKDF (reference sequence). Here the CDR3 reads CATSLRQGASGRRYNEQFF. CDR3 bases: TGTGCCACCAGCTTGAGACAGGGGGCTAGCGGGAGAAGGTACAATGAGCAGTTCTTC.

The chain links TRBV30 to TRBJ2-3; D perhaps matches TRBD2 (7 bases). The V and J ends lost 4 bases and 11 bases respectively, with 13 bases between them. CDR1 and CDR2 (germline): GTSNPN, SVGIG (reference sequence). CDR3 size: 11 residues. This chain's CDR3 is CAWIEGGRQYF. The CDR3 DNA sequence: TGTGCCTGGATCGAGGGGGGGCGGCAGTATTTT.

The chain uses TRBV10-3 and TRBJ2-1; 9 bases map to TRBD2. With V trimmed by 5 bases and J by 2 bases, 7 bases remained unmatched. Germline CDR1 is ENHRY and CDR2 is SYGVKD. This CDR3 contains 16 residues. The CDR3 reads CAISLTSGRTYNEQFF. In DNA form, the CDR3 reads TGTGCCATCAGTTTGACTAGCGGACGAACCTACAATGAGCAGTTCTTC.

The chain combines TRBV7-2 with TRBJ2-2; 14 bases are a match to TRBD2. The CDR3 covers 18 residues. Trimming took 5 bases from V and 1 from J; bases not matched to a gene: 6. The germline gives CDR1 SGHTA, CDR2 FQGNSA. The chain's CDR3 is CASSPRTSGGRNTGELFF. For the CDR3, the DNA is TGTGCCAGCAGCCCACGGACTAGCGGGGGGCGGAACACCGGGGAGCTGTTTTTT.

The chain uses TRBV5-1 and TRBJ2-4; D is unclear. Trimming took off 10 bases at V and 5 bases at J, with 7 bases between the two ends. CDR1 and CDR2 (germline): SGHRS, YFSETQ. CDR3 size: 10 residues. The CDR3: CASLQNIQYF. CDR3 DNA: TGCGCCTCTCTGCAAAACATTCAGTACTTC.

The rearrangement links TRBV19 to TRBJ2-2, with TRBD2 matching 10 bases. The CDR3 sequence is 16 residues long. Germline CDR1 LNHDA, CDR2 SQIVND (reference sequence). Germline trimming cut 6 bases from V and 6 bases from J; bases unmatched to any gene: 10. CDR3 residues: CASRFRTTSGPGELFF. The CDR3 DNA follows: TGTGCCAGTAGGTTTCGGACGACTAGCGGGCCCGGGGAGCTGTTTTTT.

The chain employs TRBV6-6 and TRBJ2-1; 11 positions agree with TRBD2. The CDR3 loop spans 14 amino acids. J was trimmed by 5 bases and V by 8 bases; bases with no gene match: 5. Germline V gene lookup returns CDR1 MNHNY and CDR2 SVGAGI (reference sequence). CDR3 coding DNA: TGTGCCAGCCAAACTAGCGGGAGCGACAATGAGCAGTTCTTC. Translation gives CASQTSGSDNEQFF.

This clone came up a few times. The chain links TRBV2 to TRBJ1-5; D perhaps matches TRBD1 (5 bases). The germline V gene encodes CDR1 SNHLY and CDR2 FYNNEI. With 10 bases removed from V and 3 bases from J, the gap between germline ends came to 10 bases. This CDR3 region has 12 residues. This chain's CDR3 is CATRDPNQPQHF. In DNA form, the CDR3 reads TGTGCCACTCGGGACCCCAATCAGCCCCAGCATTTT.

The chain links TRBV27 to TRBJ2-5, with D maybe TRBD2 (5 bases). Germline V gene lookup returns CDR1 MNHEY and CDR2 SMNVEV (reference sequence). V was pared by 5 bases and J by 7 bases, with 17 bases between. This CDR3 has 14 residues. The CDR3 DNA is TGTGCCAGCAGTCCGGGGTCAATCCCGGGGACCCAGTACTTC. Translation: CASSPGSIPGTQYF.

This chain links TRBV29-1 with TRBJ2-4; 7 bases are shared with TRBD1. The CDR3 runs 14 residues. CDR1 SQVTM and CDR2 ANQGSEA come from the germline V gene. J gave up 6 bases and V 4 bases, and 9 bases lay outside the gene matches. The CDR3 is CSVADSTGRNIQYF. CDR3 coding DNA: TGCAGCGTTGCCGACTCGACAGGGAGAAACATTCAGTACTTC.

The chain carries TRBV30 and TRBJ1-1, with D maybe TRBD1 (6 bases). Germline CDR1 reads GTSNPN; CDR2 reads SVGIG (reference sequence). CDR3 length: 14 residues. Trimming took off 4 bases at V and 6 bases at J, with 18 bases between the two ends. CDR3 residues: CAWTQYRVRAEAFF. The CDR3 DNA sequence: TGTGCCTGGACTCAGTACAGGGTGAGGGCTGAAGCTTTCTTT.